Shown below are 7 T cell receptor beta chains from a single sample sequenced in a study of CD8 T cells in ankylosing spondylitis. TCRdb used MiXCR to reprocess the 5' RACE reads, holding one entry per CDR3 protein. The table includes about 320,000 distinct CDR3 sequences, around 10% detected once. Sequencing was done on a sample of blood, either unsorted or a sorted T cell fraction (not recorded which). The source of these receptors is a female donor with ankylosing spondylitis or in good health (not recorded which).

This clonotype was observed many times. The V gene is TRBV20-1, the J gene TRBJ2-1; D remains unclear. The V end lost 7 bases, the J end lost 0 bases, and 7 bases lay between the germline ends. Germline V gene sequence: CDR1 DFQATT, CDR2 SNEGSKA (reference sequence). CDR3 length: 12 residues. CDR3 nucleotide sequence: TGCAGTGGGGAAAGCTCCTACAATGAGCAGTTCTTC. Its protein product is CSGESSYNEQFF.

Ten or more counts support this clonotype. The chain links TRBV9 to TRBJ2-7; D not resolved. Trimming pared 3 bases from V and 5 bases from J, leaving 15 bases between. CDR1 SGDLS and CDR2 YYNGEE come from the germline V gene. The CDR3 has 14 residues. CDR3 sequence: CASSAGLYGHEQYF. The CDR3 nucleotides read TGTGCCAGCAGCGCGGGCCTATACGGCCACGAGCAGTACTTC.

This clonotype has more than one count but fewer than ten. This sequence joins TRBV7-2 and TRBJ2-7; D is unresolved. CDR1 SGHTA and CDR2 FQGNSA come from the germline V gene. The CDR3 sequence is 14 residues long. Trimming cost V 4 bases and J 7 bases, with 17 bases left between them. The CDR3 protein is CASSSPSRLGEQYF. As DNA, the CDR3 is TGTGCCAGCAGCTCCCCCTCAAGGCTGGGGGAGCAGTACTTC.

There are many counts of this clonotype. As DNA, the CDR3 is TGTGCCAGCACCTCCAACGCAGGAAACACCATATATTTT. Protein product: CASTSNAGNTIYF. This chain uses TRBV12-3 or TRBV12-4 with TRBJ1-3, with D uncertain. The CDR3 loop spans 13 amino acids. V lost 7 bases, J lost 4 bases, and 11 bases lay in between.

This clonotype occurred many times. CDR3: CASSSRLGKKSTSRRLGYTF. In DNA, the CDR3 is TGTGCCAGCAGCTCCCGCCTAGGGAAGAAAAGTACTAGTCGGCGGCTCGGCTACACCTTC. The rearrangement uses TRBV28 and TRBJ1-2; D unresolved. The length of the CDR3 is 20 residues. The germline V gene encodes CDR1 MDHEN and CDR2 SYDVKM. V lost 6 bases, J lost 8 bases, and 37 bases lay in between.

This chain links TRBV7-8 with TRBJ2-1, with D perhaps given as TRBD1 or TRBD2 (5 bases each). Germline V gene lookup returns CDR1 SGHVS and CDR2 FQNEAQ. V lost 5 bases and J 6 bases, leaving 17 bases between the germline ends. This CDR3 contains 15 residues. CDR3 DNA sequence: TGTGCCAGCAGCCCCGGGGCGAACGCCGTCAATGAGCAGTTCTTC. This encodes CASSPGANAVNEQFF.

This clonotype was detected many times. The chain is built from TRBV7-2 and TRBJ1-4, with a tentative D call TRBD1 (6 bases). The CDR3 runs to 15 residues. V lost 5 bases and J lost 8, with 18 bases in between. Germline V gene lookup returns CDR1 SGHTA and CDR2 FQGNSA. The CDR3 DNA is TGTGCCAGCAGCCAGGGGTCGACGGTCAAGGAAAAACTGTTTTTT. Translation: CASSQGSTVKEKLFF.